Following are 8 T cell receptor beta chains from one sample sequenced in a study of response to subunit inactivated influenza vaccine. In TCRdb, the RT-PCR reads were re-called with MiXCR into one record per CDR3 protein. The sample has 450,000 to 500,000 distinct CDR3 sequences, 11% seen once. The source was PBMCs from blood, collected about 6 weeks after vaccination. Receptors originate from a man in his fifties or sixties who received an inactivated influenza vaccine.

The sample holds many counts of this clonotype. The chain carries TRBV7-9 and TRBJ2-1, with 7 bases identical to TRBD2. The germline CDR1 and CDR2 sequences are SEHNR and FQNEAQ (reference sequence). The length of the CDR3 is 15 residues. V lost 6 bases to trimming and J lost 1 base; unmatched junction nucleotides: 6. The CDR3 DNA is TGTGCCAGCAGTTTTTCTAGCGGTTCCTACAATGAGCAGTTCTTC. Its protein is CASSFSSGSYNEQFF.

At least ten counts were recorded for this clonotype. V is TRBV20-1 and J is TRBJ2-1, with TRBD2 matching 8 bases. From germline, CDR1 is DFQATT and CDR2 SNEGSKA (reference sequence). The CDR3 consists of 15 residues. V was pared by 4 bases and J by 6 bases, with 11 bases of the junction left unmatched. The DNA of the CDR3 is TGCAGTGCTACCGCAACTAGCGGAGTCGCCAATGAGCAGTTCTTC. It specifies CSATATSGVANEQFF.

DNA of the CDR3: TGTGCCAGCAGCTTAGTGACCCGGGGCTACACCTTC. Its protein is CASSLVTRGYTF. The chain couples TRBV7-9 to TRBJ1-2; D unclear. CDR1 and CDR2 (germline): SEHNR, FQNEAQ (reference sequence). V was clipped by 1 base and J by 8 bases, with 8 bases between them. CDR3 size: 12 residues.

The chain recombines TRBV5-1 with TRBJ2-3; tentative D call: TRBD1 (6 bases). The CDR3 is 16 amino acids. Germline loops: CDR1 SGHRS, CDR2 YFSETQ. Trimming stripped 6 bases from V and 0 bases from J, with 17 bases between. CDR3 DNA: TGCGCCAGCAAAAGGGGGACGTTTTCTAGCACAGATACGCAGTATTTT. This codes for CASKRGTFSSTDTQYF.

This clonotype has more than one count but fewer than ten. The chain carries TRBV10-3 and TRBJ2-7; 8 nucleotides align to TRBD2. V shed 6 bases, J shed 3 bases, and the junction held 7 bases outside the gene matches. Germline values: CDR1 ENHRY, CDR2 SYGVKD. The CDR3 spans 14 residues. The CDR3 DNA reads as TGTGCCATCAGCCCCGGGACTAGTTTCTACGAGCAGTACTTC. It translates to CAISPGTSFYEQYF.

The chain combines TRBV6-2 or TRBV6-3 with TRBJ1-6, with D possibly matching TRBD1 (5 bases). The CDR3 totals 11 residues. The germline V and J ends were trimmed by 6 bases and 14 bases, with 11 bases remaining between them. The germline CDR1 and CDR2 sequences are MNHEY and SVGEGT. The chain's CDR3 is CASRKGYTLHF. CDR3 DNA: TGTGCCAGCAGAAAGGGGTACACCCTCCACTTT.

The rearrangement joins TRBV20-1 to TRBJ1-4, with 7 bases lining up with TRBD1. This CDR3 comprises 14 residues. CDR1 is DFQATT and CDR2 is SNEGSKA in the germline V gene (reference sequence). The V segment lost 3 bases and the J segment 5 bases; nucleotides outside the gene matches: 6. The CDR3 is CSASSGTENEKLFF. The CDR3 nucleotides read TGCAGTGCTAGCTCCGGGACAGAAAATGAAAAACTGTTTTTT.

This clonotype was counted ten times or more. The chain combines TRBV7-2 with TRBJ2-4; D gene unclear. The CDR3 runs to 14 residues. The germline V and J ends were trimmed by 5 bases and 7 bases, with 15 bases remaining between them. The germline V gene has CDR1 SGHTA and CDR2 FQGNSA. The CDR3 DNA is TGTGCCAGCAGCGTAGACGGCCGGCGGAACATTCAGTACTTC. Amino acid sequence: CASSVDGRRNIQYF.